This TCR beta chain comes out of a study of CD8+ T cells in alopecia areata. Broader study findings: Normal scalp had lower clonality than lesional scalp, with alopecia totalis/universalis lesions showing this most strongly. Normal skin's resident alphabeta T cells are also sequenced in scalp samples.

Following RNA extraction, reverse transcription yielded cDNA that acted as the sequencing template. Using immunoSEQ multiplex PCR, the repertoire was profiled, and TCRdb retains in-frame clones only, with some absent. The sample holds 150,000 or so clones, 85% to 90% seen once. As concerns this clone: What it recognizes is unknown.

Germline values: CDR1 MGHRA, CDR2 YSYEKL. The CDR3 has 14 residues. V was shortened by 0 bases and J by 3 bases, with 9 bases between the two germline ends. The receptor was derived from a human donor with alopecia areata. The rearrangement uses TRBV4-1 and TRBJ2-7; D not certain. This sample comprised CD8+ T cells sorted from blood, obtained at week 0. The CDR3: CASSQEGAYYEQYF. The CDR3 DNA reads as TGCGCCAGCAGCCAAGAAGGCGCTTACTACGAGCAGTACTTC.